This entry lists 16 T cell receptor beta chains sequenced from one sample in a study of blood T cell repertoires in COVID-19. Assay: immunoSEQ multiplex PCR; the TCRdb copy retains only in-frame clones and omits some. The profile shows some 15,000 clones, 89% of them singletons. Sequenced input: peripheral blood. These receptors were taken from a human donor in a cohort sampled during active COVID-19.

The V and J genes are TRBV19 and TRBJ2-7; 9 nucleotides match TRBD2. Germline CDR1 LNHDA, CDR2 SQIVND (reference sequence). V shed 3 bases and J 6 bases; nucleotides not matched to a gene: 6. The CDR3 spans 14 residues. The CDR3 DNA reads as TGTGCCAGTAGTATTCCCGGCGGGGGGGTCGAGCAGTACTTC. It translates to CASSIPGGGVEQYF.

J is TRBJ1-6 and V is TRBV19, with 8 bases lining up with TRBD1. In germline, CDR1 is LNHDA, CDR2 SQIVND (reference sequence). The V and J ends lost 3 bases and 6 bases, in that order; junction bases with no gene match: 7. There are 16 residues in the CDR3. The CDR3 spells CASSIGRGLSNSPLHF. As DNA, the CDR3 is TGTGCCAGTAGTATCGGCAGGGGGCTTAGTAATTCACCCCTCCACTTT.

This clone was counted a single time. The chain is built from TRBV3-1 (or the pseudogene TRBV3-2) and TRBJ2-1; 11 positions agree with TRBD2. CDR1 is LGHDT and CDR2 is YNNKEL in the germline V gene (reference sequence). The V segment lost 3 bases and the J segment 4 bases; nucleotides outside the gene matches: 11. The CDR3 runs 18 residues. The CDR3 here is CASSHEGTSGFRYNEQFF. CDR3 DNA: TGTGCCAGCAGCCACGAAGGGACTAGCGGTTTTAGATACAATGAGCAGTTCTTC.

The V and J genes are TRBV19 and TRBJ2-1; D call uncertain. The CDR3 is made up of 12 amino acids. V lost 8 bases and J lost 8, with 13 bases in between. Looked up from germline, CDR1 is LNHDA and CDR2 is SQIVND (reference sequence). CDR3 sequence: CASSDTGDEQFF. CDR3 DNA: TGTGCCAGTTCCGACACCGGCGATGAGCAGTTCTTC.

The chain is built from TRBV5-6 and TRBJ2-7, with D unresolved. The CDR3 has 15 residues. CDR1 is SGHDT, CDR2 YYEEEE, per germline. The V end was cut by 1 base, the J end by 0 bases, with 11 bases between. The chain's CDR3 is CASSLRGFNSYEQYF. The CDR3 DNA sequence: TGTGCCAGCAGCTTGCGCGGCTTCAACTCCTACGAGCAGTACTTC.

The chain recombines TRBV25-1 with TRBJ1-6; no definite D call. Germline-derived CDR1 and CDR2 are MGHDK and SYGVNS. The CDR3 sequence is 13 residues long. The V and J ends lost 5 bases and 10 bases respectively, with 12 bases between them. The CDR3 bases are TGTGCCAGCAGTAGGAGGGCAGAGTCACCCCTCCACTTT. This sequence encodes CASSRRAESPLHF. The full variable domain, with the rest looked up from reference TRBV25-1 and TRBJ1-6, is EADIYQTPRYLVIGTGKKITLECSQTMGHDKMYWYQQDPGMELHLIHYSYGVNSTEKGDLSSESTVSRIRTEHFPLTLESARPSHTSQYLCASSRRAESPLHFGNGTRLTVT.

The count of this clone is one. The chain joins TRBV27 to TRBJ1-4, with TRBD1 matching over 10 bases. Germline CDR1 is MNHEY and CDR2 is SMNVEV (reference sequence). With V trimmed by 8 bases and J by 4 bases, 1 base remained unmatched. This CDR3 has 13 amino acids. The CDR3 is CASWDRGNEKLFF. CDR3 bases: TGTGCCAGCTGGGACAGGGGTAATGAAAAACTGTTTTTT. The full variable domain, its missing parts supplied by reference TRBV27 and TRBJ1-4, is EAQVTQNPRYLITVTGKKLTVTCSQNMNHEYMSWYRQDPGLGLRQIYYSMNVEVTDKGDVPEGYKVSRKEKRNFPLILESPSPNQTSLYFCASWDRGNEKLFFGSGTQLSVL.

The V and J genes are TRBV2 and TRBJ2-1; 8 bases map to TRBD1. Germline V gene lookup returns CDR1 SNHLY and CDR2 FYNNEI. The CDR3 sequence is 16 residues long. The junction had 10 bases not matched to a gene; V was cut back by 4 bases and J by 5 bases. The CDR3 bases are TGTGCCAGCAGTGGGATTAGGACAGGGATCAACAATGAGCAGTTCTTC. This encodes CASSGIRTGINNEQFF.

The chain employs TRBV4-2 and TRBJ1-1; D perhaps matches TRBD1 (5 bases). The CDR3 totals 17 residues. The germline CDR1 and CDR2 sequences are LGHNA and YNFKEQ. V lost 0 bases, J lost 0 bases, and 14 bases lay in between. Here the CDR3 reads CASSQDYGLGLNTEAFF. The CDR3 DNA reads as TGTGCCAGCAGCCAAGATTATGGGTTGGGGCTGAACACTGAAGCTTTCTTT.

The gene calls are TRBV5-1 and TRBJ1-6; TRBD1 agrees at 10 bases. CDR1 and CDR2 (germline): SGHRS, YFSETQ. The CDR3 loop spans 16 amino acids. Trimming at V came to 4 bases and at J to 9 bases, leaving 10 bases not matched to a gene. The CDR3 nucleotides are TGCGCCAGCAGCCTGGGACAGGGGAAGGAGAGTTCACCCCTCCACTTT. Its protein product is CASSLGQGKESSPLHF.

V is TRBV2 and J is TRBJ1-1, with 9 bases aligning to TRBD1. After removal of 6 bases from V and 6 bases from J, the junction contained 8 bases not matched to a gene. The germline CDR1 and CDR2 sequences are SNHLY and FYNNEI. The CDR3 runs to 14 residues. CDR3: CASRLTGGRAEAFF. In DNA, the CDR3 is TGTGCCAGCAGACTGACAGGGGGTAGGGCTGAAGCTTTCTTT.

The chain uses TRBV6-2 or TRBV6-3 and TRBJ1-2, with 11 bases that match TRBD1. Looked up from germline, CDR1 is MNHEY and CDR2 is SVGEGT. The V and J ends lost 7 bases and 6 bases, in that order; junction bases with no gene match: 7. The CDR3 sequence is 14 residues long. The CDR3 region is CASTPDRGPDGYTF. DNA of the CDR3: TGTGCCAGCACCCCGGACAGGGGGCCGGATGGCTACACCTTC.

CDR3 region: CASSARKTGGEQYF. The CDR3 nucleotides read TGTGCCAGCAGCGCTAGGAAAACAGGGGGCGAGCAGTACTTC. J is TRBJ2-7 and V is TRBV5-8; 8 bases are a match to TRBD1. The CDR3 is 14 amino acids. Germline CDR1 reads SGHTS; CDR2 reads YDEGEE. Trimming removed 4 bases from V and 6 bases from J; junction bases left unmatched: 9.

V gene TRBV19 combines with J gene TRBJ2-6; 9 bases fit TRBD1. V lost 4 bases and J lost 2; bases outside the gene matches: 0. The V gene's germline CDR1 is LNHDA and CDR2 SQIVND (reference sequence). This CDR3 is 15 amino acids long. The CDR3 DNA is TGTGCCAGTAGTAGGGACAGGGCTGGGGCCAACGTCCTGACTTTC. It codes for CASSRDRAGANVLTF.

This sequence joins TRBV4-1 and TRBJ2-1; D uncertain. The CDR3 length is 13 residues. V lost 0 bases to trimming and J lost 10 bases, with 10 bases between them. Germline CDR1 and CDR2: MGHRA and YSYEKL. CDR3 protein: CASSQEVLGEQFF. The CDR3, as DNA: TGCGCCAGCAGCCAAGAGGTTCTCGGGGAGCAGTTCTTC.

V gene TRBV6-2 or TRBV6-3 combines with J gene TRBJ2-1; TRBD2 matches 9 bases. The V segment lost 5 bases and the J segment 6 bases; nucleotides outside the gene matches: 11. CDR3 size: 16 residues. Per the germline V gene, CDR1 is MNHEY and CDR2 is SVGEGT. The CDR3 sequence: CASSALYSGGGNEQFF. For the CDR3, the DNA is TGTGCCAGCAGTGCCCTCTATAGCGGGGGAGGCAATGAGCAGTTCTTC.